The 25 T cell receptor beta chains below come from one sample, sequenced in a study of blood T cell repertoires in COVID-19. The assay was immunoSEQ multiplex PCR, and TCRdb's table has in-frame clones only and misses some. The repertoire holds 130,000 or so clones, approximately 88% seen once, with about 2% in the top ten. The sample taken for sequencing was peripheral blood. Receptor source: a man aged 70 or older with active COVID-19.

This chain uses TRBV7-9 with TRBJ1-1, with 7 bases identical to TRBD1. The germline V gene has CDR1 SEHNR and CDR2 FQNEAQ (reference sequence). J was trimmed by 4 bases and V by 4 bases; bases with no gene match: 12. The CDR3 extends over 16 amino acids. The CDR3 protein is CASSSGQDIVGTEAFF. The CDR3 DNA is TGTGCCAGCAGCTCAGGACAGGATATCGTGGGCACTGAAGCTTTCTTT. The full variable domain, its missing parts supplied by reference TRBV7-9 and TRBJ1-1, is DTGVSQNPRHKITKRGQNVTFRCDPISEHNRLYWYRQTLGQGPEFLTYFQNEAQLEKSRLLSDRFSAERPKGSFSTLEIQRTEQGDSAMYLCASSSGQDIVGTEAFFGQGTRLTVV.

V usage is TRBV6-6 and J usage is TRBJ2-1, with TRBD2 matching 7 bases. The V gene end was trimmed by 3 bases and the J gene end by 9 bases; junction bases not matched to a gene: 11. In germline, CDR1 is MNHNY, CDR2 SVGAGI (reference sequence). The CDR3 loop spans 15 amino acids. This CDR3 reads CASSYILAGVGEQFF. Here the CDR3 DNA reads TGTGCCAGCAGTTATATACTGGCGGGAGTAGGTGAGCAGTTCTTC.

V gene TRBV27 combines with J gene TRBJ2-5; D possibly corresponds to TRBD1 (8 bases). The CDR3 has 15 residues. Per germline, CDR1 MNHEY and CDR2 SMNVEV (reference sequence). The V and J ends lost 6 bases and 5 bases respectively, with 19 bases between them. The DNA of the CDR3 is TGTGCCAGCAGCCGACAGGGGAGGGTCGCGGAGACCCAGTACTTC. Residues: CASSRQGRVAETQYF.

This chain joins TRBV14 and TRBJ1-1; TRBD1 agrees at 7 bases. Germline V gene lookup returns CDR1 SGHDN and CDR2 FVKESK. This CDR3 is 15 amino acids long. With 5 bases clipped from V and 4 bases from J, the junction kept 10 bases outside the gene matches. The CDR3 DNA reads TGTGCCAGCAGCTTTCGACAGGGAGTAGGCACTGAAGCTTTCTTT. This gives the protein CASSFRQGVGTEAFF.

The rearrangement joins TRBV4-3 to TRBJ2-6; perhaps TRBD1 as D (5 bases). The germline CDR1 and CDR2 sequences are LGHNA and YSLEER. The CDR3 covers 17 residues. Trimming cost V 1 base and J 4 bases, with 14 bases left between them. Here the CDR3 reads CASSQGVGPPGANVLTF. In DNA form, the CDR3 reads TGCGCCAGCAGCCAAGGGGTGGGGCCACCCGGGGCCAACGTCCTGACTTTC.

V is TRBV18 and J is TRBJ2-2; 8 positions match TRBD1. CDR1 is KGHSH and CDR2 is LQKENI in the germline V gene. There are 17 residues in the CDR3. V gave up 4 bases and J gave up 1 base; unmatched junction bases: 8. The CDR3 sequence is CASSQNSGTGNTGELFF. The CDR3 DNA follows: TGTGCCAGCTCACAGAATTCCGGGACAGGGAACACCGGGGAGCTGTTTTTT. Looking up the rest from reference TRBV18 and TRBJ2-2 gives the full variable domain: NAGVMQNPRHLVRRRGQEARLRCSPMKGHSHVYWYRQLPEEGLKFMVYLQKENIIDESGMPKERFSAEFPKEGPSILRIQQVVRGDSAAYFCASSQNSGTGNTGELFFGEGSRLTVL.

The chain has TRBV28 and TRBJ2-5; 9 bases line up with TRBD2. The CDR3 has 16 residues. The germline V gene has CDR1 MDHEN and CDR2 SYDVKM. V dropped 5 bases and J dropped 5; count of bases not matched to a gene: 12. For the CDR3, the DNA is TGTGCCAGCAGTAAACCGGTCTCTAGCGGGACGGAGACCCAGTACTTC. Translating it yields CASSKPVSSGTETQYF.

The chain links TRBV4-2 to TRBJ1-6; 7 bases are a match to TRBD1. CDR1 is LGHNA and CDR2 is YNFKEQ in the germline V gene. This CDR3 region has 14 residues. The junction had 8 bases not matched to a gene; V was cut back by 5 bases and J by 10 bases. The CDR3 spells CASSITGERSPLHF. The CDR3, as DNA: TGTGCCAGCAGCATTACAGGGGAACGGTCACCCCTCCACTTT.

The gene calls are TRBV9 and TRBJ2-7, with TRBD2 matching 7 bases. V lost 2 bases, J lost 0 bases, and 2 bases stayed unmatched. The germline CDR1 and CDR2 sequences are SGDLS and YYNGEE. The CDR3 has 14 residues. Here the CDR3 DNA reads TGTGCCAGCAGCGTGGGCGGGAGCTCCTACGAGCAGTACTTC. It translates to CASSVGGSSYEQYF. The full variable domain, in which reference TRBV9 and TRBJ2-7 provide the parts outside the CDR3, is DSGVTQTPKHLITATGQRVTLRCSPRSGDLSVYWYQQSLDQGLQFLIQYYNGEERAKGNILERFSAQQFPDLHSELNLSSLELGDSALYFCASSVGGSSYEQYFGPGTRLTVT.

This rearrangement joins TRBV3-1 (or the pseudogene TRBV3-2) to TRBJ2-7, with 12 bases aligning to TRBD2. J lost 1 base, V lost 4 bases, and 5 bases had no gene match. Germline assignment: CDR1 LGHDT and CDR2 YNNKEL (reference sequence). The CDR3 spans 16 residues. CDR3 in amino acids: CASSRGGLAGSYEQYF. CDR3 nucleotide sequence: TGTGCCAGCAGCCGCGGCGGACTAGCGGGATCCTACGAGCAGTACTTC.

The rearrangement links TRBV18 to TRBJ2-2; TRBD2 agrees at 13 bases. The CDR3 is 16 amino acids. Germline trimming cut 6 bases from V and 4 bases from J; bases unmatched to any gene: 5. The germline gives CDR1 KGHSH, CDR2 LQKENI. CDR3 DNA sequence: TGTGCCAGCTCGCCCCGGACTAGCGGGAGCACCGGGGAGCTGTTTTTT. This sequence encodes CASSPRTSGSTGELFF.

The chain carries TRBV19 and TRBJ2-6; TRBD1 matches 10 bases. The CDR3 sequence is 16 residues long. Germline V lookup: CDR1 LNHDA, CDR2 SQIVND (reference sequence). J gave up 0 bases and V 6 bases, and 2 bases lay outside the gene matches. CDR3 DNA sequence: TGTGCCAGTAGGTGGACAGGGGGCTCTGGGGCCAACGTCCTGACTTTC. Translation: CASRWTGGSGANVLTF.

The chain uses TRBV24-1 and TRBJ1-5, with TRBD1 identical over 11 bases. V lost 7 bases and J lost 4; bases outside the gene matches: 2. Germline assignment: CDR1 KGHDR and CDR2 SFDVKD. CDR3 length: 14 amino acids. This CDR3 reads CATRGQGENQPQHF. The CDR3 DNA reads TGTGCCACCAGGGGACAGGGGGAAAATCAGCCCCAGCATTTT.

In this sample, this clone turned up once. This chain links TRBV11-2 with TRBJ1-6; no firm D call. The CDR3 runs 13 residues. CDR1 and CDR2 (germline): SGHAT, FQNNGV. Trimming removed 0 bases at V and 10 bases at J, with 7 bases between. CDR3 region: CASSLEPGSPLHF. The CDR3 DNA reads as TGTGCCAGCAGCTTAGAACCGGGGTCACCCCTCCACTTT.

The chain carries TRBV27 and TRBJ2-5; tentative D call: TRBD2 (6 bases). Deletions cut 0 bases from V and 0 bases from J, with 17 bases between. Looked up from germline, CDR1 is MNHEY and CDR2 is SMNVEV (reference sequence). The CDR3 is made up of 18 amino acids. The CDR3 sequence is CASSLSAPVAGYQETQYF. The DNA for the CDR3 is TGTGCCAGCAGTTTATCGGCCCCTGTTGCGGGGTACCAAGAGACCCAGTACTTC.

V and J are TRBV20-1 and TRBJ2-3; D gene unclear. Trimming pared 3 bases from V and 0 bases from J, leaving 16 bases between. The CDR3 totals 16 residues. Germline V lookup: CDR1 DFQATT, CDR2 SNEGSKA (reference sequence). In DNA, the CDR3 is TGCAGTGCTAGTGTTGCGGAAACCCCTAGCACAGATACGCAGTATTTT. This translates into CSASVAETPSTDTQYF.

This clone was seen a handful of times. CDR3 DNA: TGTGCCAGCAGTTACGGACAGGACTCTGGAAACACCATATATTTT. Its protein is CASSYGQDSGNTIYF. The rearrangement links TRBV6-6 to TRBJ1-3; 7 bases are shared with TRBD1. CDR3 length: 15 residues. V was pared by 2 bases and J by 0 bases, with 1 base of the junction left unmatched. CDR1 and CDR2 from the germline V gene are MNHNY and SVGAGI (reference sequence).

The chain has TRBV18 and TRBJ2-3, with D perhaps matching TRBD2 (5 bases). CDR3 length: 17 residues. In germline, CDR1 is KGHSH, CDR2 LQKENI. Trimming pared 2 bases from V and 4 bases from J, leaving 19 bases between. The CDR3 nucleotides read TGTGCCAGCTCACCAGATCCCATCGGAGGTAGCGCAGATACGCAGTATTTT. This encodes CASSPDPIGGSADTQYF.

This rearrangement joins TRBV27 to TRBJ2-4, with 9 bases lining up with TRBD1. This CDR3 has 15 residues. Germline CDR1 reads MNHEY; CDR2 reads SMNVEV (reference sequence). Trimming removed 1 base from V and 5 bases from J; junction bases left unmatched: 3. The chain's CDR3 is CASSLFGTGQNIQYF. CDR3 DNA sequence: TGTGCCAGCAGTTTATTCGGGACAGGGCAAAACATTCAGTACTTC.

The chain joins TRBV5-8 to TRBJ1-2, with D possibly TRBD1 on 6 matching bases. The CDR3 has 13 residues. Germline CDR1 SGHTS, CDR2 YDEGEE. V was pared by 0 bases and J by 7 bases, with 10 bases between. The CDR3 is CASSLARGSGYTF. CDR3 coding DNA: TGTGCCAGCAGCTTGGCCAGGGGAAGTGGCTACACCTTC.

This rearrangement joins TRBV11-2 to TRBJ2-1; D unresolved. Per germline, CDR1 SGHAT and CDR2 FQNNGV. The CDR3 is 15 amino acids. V lost 1 base and J lost 2, with 9 bases in between. CDR3 sequence: CASSLGVLTYNEQFF. CDR3 bases: TGTGCCAGCAGCTTAGGAGTTCTAACCTACAATGAGCAGTTCTTC.

In its sample, this clone was seen once. The rearrangement links TRBV6-5 to TRBJ2-7; 7 nucleotides agree with TRBD1. This CDR3 is 14 amino acids long. The germline V gene encodes CDR1 MNHEY and CDR2 SVGAGI. V shed 5 bases and J 3 bases; nucleotides not matched to a gene: 7. The DNA of the CDR3 is TGTGCCAGCAGTAGATTAGGGGGCAACTACGAGCAGTACTTC. It encodes CASSRLGGNYEQYF.

The rearrangement joins TRBV7-9 to TRBJ2-2; 9 bases match TRBD1. With V trimmed by 6 bases and J by 9 bases, 8 bases remained unmatched. CDR3 length: 14 amino acids. Germline CDR1 and CDR2: SEHNR and FQNEAQ (reference sequence). CDR3 in amino acids: CASRPLTGGWELFF. The DNA of the CDR3 is TGTGCCAGCAGACCTTTAACAGGGGGCTGGGAGCTGTTTTTT.

This clone has just a few counts. The chain combines TRBV28 with TRBJ1-5, with TRBD1 matching 7 bases. Germline V gene sequence: CDR1 MDHEN, CDR2 SYDVKM. V was pared by 7 bases and J by 5 bases, with 8 bases of the junction left unmatched. The CDR3 length is 14 residues. CDR3 DNA sequence: TGTGCCAGCACCGAGACAGGGCTCTATCAGCCCCAGCATTTT. Amino acid sequence: CASTETGLYQPQHF.

This chain's CDR3 is CASSLRQGAYEQYF. In DNA form, the CDR3 reads TGTGCCAGCAGTTTAAGACAGGGCGCCTACGAGCAGTACTTC. The chain carries TRBV28 and TRBJ2-7, with TRBD1 matching over 7 bases. The CDR3 length is 14 residues. Germline V gives CDR1 MDHEN, CDR2 SYDVKM. V trimming: 2 bases; J trimming: 2 bases; junction bases outside the gene matches: 3.